Listed below are T cell receptor beta chains from one sample, sequenced in a study of T-cell reconstitution after alpha-beta-depleted transplantation in children. TCRdb itself ran the PCR reads through MiXCR, one entry per CDR3 protein. The table lists under 85,000 distinct CDR3 sequences, over 15% of them singletons, with 40% to 65% in the top ten. The sample was PBMCs, mostly from graft donor cells, taken 360 days after TCRalphabeta/CD19-depleted stem cell transplant. These receptors came from a male patient aged 2-15 years who had a stem cell transplant for acute lymphoblastic leukemia, so the T cells may come from the graft donor. Each CDR3 is given with its conserved first and last residue. The D gene is left open where the match is weak. Size values are once, few and many counts, or a class for expanded clones, and some rows have none.

clone_size	j_call	d_call	v_call	cdr3_nt	cdr3_aa
-	TRBJ1-4	-	TRBV5-6	TGTGCCAGCAGCTTGACAGGGTACGGAGAAAAACTGTTTTTT	CASSLTGYGEKLFF
medium-sized	TRBJ2-2	-	TRBV5-1	TGCGCCAGCAGCTTGGCGTCAGCCGTGGAGCTGTTTTTT	CASSLASAVELFF
-	TRBJ2-3	-	TRBV20-1	TGCAGTGCTAGAGGGGGTCATACGCAGTATTTT	CSARGGHTQYF
many	TRBJ1-4	-	TRBV12-3/TRBV12-4	TGTGCCAGCAGTTTAGCCGGGTCAACTAATGAAAAACTGTTTTTT	CASSLAGSTNEKLFF
few	TRBJ2-3	-	TRBV24-1	TGTGCCACCAGTGAGTGGGACACAGATACGCAGTATTTT	CATSEWDTDTQYF
few	TRBJ2-5	TRBD1	TRBV10-3	TGTGCCATCAGTGAGACCGGGACAGCCCAAGAGACCCAGTACTTC	CAISETGTAQETQYF
many	TRBJ1-4	TRBD1	TRBV5-1	TGCGCCAGCAGCACCGGTGGGACAGAGGGTGAAAAACTGTTTTTT	CASSTGGTEGEKLFF
many	TRBJ2-1	TRBD2	TRBV5-1	TGCGCCAGCAGCTTGTCGCAGAGGACTAGCGTAAACTTC	CASSLSQRTSVNF
-	TRBJ2-1	-	TRBV12-3/TRBV12-4	TGTGCCAGCAGTCATCATCTGAGAGCGGCTCCCTACAATGAGCAGTTCTTC	CASSHHLRAAPYNEQFF
-	TRBJ2-1	-	TRBV5-8	TGTGCCAGCAGCTTACGGAGAACCTCCTACAATGAGCAGTTCTTC	CASSLRRTSYNEQFF
few	TRBJ2-7	TRBD1	TRBV18	TGTGCCAGCTCACCACCGTACGACAGGGACACCTACGAGCAGTACTTC	CASSPPYDRDTYEQYF
-	TRBJ2-7	-	TRBV10-3	TGTGCCATCAGTGGTACAGTCTCCTACGAGCAGTACTTC	CAISGTVSYEQYF
-	TRBJ1-2	TRBD1	TRBV30	TGTGCCTGTAAAGGGACAGGGCCTAACTATGGCTACACCTTC	CACKGTGPNYGYTF